The present entry profiles one T cell receptor (beta chain) with its context. Its antigen is not identified. Trimming cost V 1 base and J 2 bases, with 9 bases left between them. This CDR3 region has 15 residues. From germline, CDR1 is SGHVS and CDR2 FNYEAQ. The sample is drawn from a study of pediatric ulcerative colitis. Findings and caveats of the study: Total lymphocyte DNA, not sorted subsets, was the template.

TCRdb's copy holds only in-frame clones and misses some; the assay was immunoSEQ multiplex PCR. The sample gives 40,000 to 55,000 clones, 78% of which show up once; under 4% is in the top ten. During colonoscopy, one to two rectal pinch biopsies were collected. The chain joins TRBV7-6 to TRBJ2-1; a possible D gene is TRBD1 (5 bases). Input material: gut tissue. The receptor comes from a girl aged 5 to 17 with moderate ulcerative colitis. CDR3 in DNA: TGTGCCAGCAGCTTAGACCAGGGTACCTACAATGAGCAGTTCTTC. Encoded protein: CASSLDQGTYNEQFF.